These 17 T cell receptor beta chains originate from one sample sequenced in a study of post-analysis software for immune sequencing data. Notes on the study in general: Higher frequency in patients than in controls was seen for roughly five TRBV segments, with TRBV5-6, TRBV5-1 and TRBV20-1 among them.

Researchers reported that TCR beta cDNA libraries carried unique molecular identifiers. MiXCR, run by TCRdb on the PCR reads, gives a single entry per CDR3 protein. This sample has some 700,000 distinct CDR3 sequences, with 59% found just once. Their antigens are not known. Sample: blood. Receptors originate from a girl aged 2 to 10 with multiple sclerosis.

The chain couples TRBV12-3 or TRBV12-4 to TRBJ2-3; no clear D gene. The CDR3 loop spans 14 amino acids. Trimming took 0 bases from V and 4 from J, leaving 8 bases between them. CDR3 nucleotide sequence: TGTGCCAGCAGTTTAGCCCCCAAGGCAGATACGCAGTATTTT. It specifies CASSLAPKADTQYF.

The J gene is TRBJ2-1, the V gene TRBV9; D could derive from TRBD1 or TRBD2 (7 bases each). Per germline, CDR1 SGDLS and CDR2 YYNGEE. The V end lost 3 bases, the J end lost 2 bases, and 18 bases lay between the germline ends. The CDR3 consists of 17 residues. CDR3 in DNA: TGTGCCAGCAGCGCGCCGTCAGGGGGGGGGCCCTACAATGAGCAGTTCTTC. It is translated as CASSAPSGGGPYNEQFF.

The chain combines TRBV25-1 with TRBJ2-5; TRBD1 is a possible D gene (6 bases). The V end was cut by 7 bases, the J end by 2 bases, with 11 bases between. This CDR3 region has 13 residues. Germline V gene lookup returns CDR1 MGHDK and CDR2 SYGVNS. In nucleotides, the CDR3 is TGTGCCAGCAACGGGGACATTCAAGAGACCCAGTACTTC. The encoded protein is CASNGDIQETQYF.

This clonotype has only a few counts. Mismatch with germline at one junction end may stem from a read error. The CDR3: CASSFPGQGATEAFF. The CDR3 DNA reads TGCGCCAGCAGTTTCCCCGGACAGGGAGCCACTGAAGCTTTCTTT. V usage is TRBV12-3 or TRBV12-4 and J usage is TRBJ1-1; 8 bases map to TRBD1. This CDR3 has 15 amino acids.

This rearrangement joins TRBV3-1 to TRBJ1-2; unclear D gene. The V gene lost 1 base and the J gene lost 0 bases, with 9 bases spanning the gap. The germline V gene encodes CDR1 LGHDT and CDR2 YNNKEL (reference sequence). CDR3 size: 15 residues. The CDR3 DNA reads TGTGCCAGCAGCCAAGCCCCCGGTGCTAACTATGGCTACACCTTC. As protein: CASSQAPGANYGYTF.

The chain uses TRBV5-1 and TRBJ2-7; 9 nucleotides line up with TRBD1. The DNA end is more similar to TRBJ2-5, so the J call may be wrong. The CDR3 spans 16 residues. Germline assignment: CDR1 SGHRS and CDR2 YFSETQ. CDR3 amino acids: CASSHRDRAGRETQYF. The CDR3 nucleotides are TGCGCCAGCAGCCATAGGGACAGGGCAGGACGGGAGACCCAGTACTTC.

This chain joins TRBV29-1 and TRBJ2-7; a weak D match, TRBD2 (7 bases). CDR1 is SQVTM and CDR2 is ANQGSEA in the germline V gene. CDR3 size: 12 residues. Trimming took off 2 bases at V and 10 bases at J, with 15 bases between the two ends. The CDR3 spells CSVEKGGTTQYF. The CDR3, as DNA: TGCAGCGTTGAAAAGGGGGGGACAACCCAGTACTTC.

As to this clonotype: At one end, the junction sequence differs from germline, possibly due to a read error. The chain couples TRBV10-3 to TRBJ2-1; tentatively, D is TRBD2 (5 bases). Per germline, CDR1 ENHRY and CDR2 SYGVKD. The CDR3 extends over 17 amino acids. The CDR3 coding sequence is TGTGCCACCAGTGAGACACTAAGCGGAACTTCCTACAATGAGCAGTTCTTC. This translates into CATSETLSGTSYNEQFF.

This clonotype showed up just a few times. The gene calls are TRBV29-1 and TRBJ2-3; the D gene is possibly TRBD2 (6 bases). The germline V gene encodes CDR1 SQVTM and CDR2 ANQGSEA. Trimming removed 7 bases from V and 6 bases from J, with 11 bases in between. The CDR3 runs to 11 residues. In DNA, the CDR3 is TGCAGCGCCGGCCGGGAGGATACGCAGTATTTT. Translation gives CSAGREDTQYF.

V and J are TRBV10-3 and TRBJ2-7, with D hard to call. Germline assignment: CDR1 ENHRY and CDR2 SYGVKD. The CDR3 length is 13 residues. Between the trimmed V and J ends, which lost 2 bases and 4 bases, there was a span of 9 bases. CDR3 DNA: TGTGCCATCAGTGAGATTCGGCATTACGAGCAGTACTTC. Its protein is CAISEIRHYEQYF.

The chain employs TRBV29-1 and TRBJ2-7; D may be TRBD1 (5 bases). The CDR3 length is 12 residues. The V end was cut by 7 bases, the J end by 3 bases, with 13 bases between. Germline V gene sequence: CDR1 SQVTM, CDR2 ANQGSEA. CDR3 sequence: CSAWGRDYEQYF. CDR3 in DNA: TGCAGCGCCTGGGGCAGGGACTACGAGCAGTACTTC.

This chain connects TRBV5-1 to TRBJ2-4, with D possibly matching TRBD2 (5 bases). The J call may be in error: the DNA end matches TRBJ2-7 better. Germline V gene data show CDR1 as SGHRS and CDR2 as YFSETQ. The CDR3 has 13 amino acids. CDR3 in amino acids: CASSLVPGNEQYF. The DNA of the CDR3 is TGCGCCAGCAGCTTGGTACCGGGGAACGAGCAGTACTTC.

This clonotype was recorded only once. J is TRBJ2-1 and V is TRBV24-1; D is unclear. V shed 1 base and J shed 6 bases, with 3 bases lying between them. CDR1 and CDR2 (germline): KGHDR, SFDVKD. The CDR3 extends over 12 amino acids. The CDR3 protein is CATSDFRNEQFF. The CDR3 region has the DNA TGTGCCACCAGTGATTTCCGCAATGAGCAGTTCTTC.

This clonotype occurred a few times. The chain links TRBV20-1 to TRBJ2-7; 9 positions agree with TRBD2. Germline CDR1 DFQATT, CDR2 SNEGSKA (reference sequence). J lost 6 bases, V lost 2 bases, and 14 bases had no gene match. The CDR3 has 16 amino acids. CDR3 loop: CSARPRSSGVIGEQYF. The CDR3 coding sequence is TGCAGTGCTAGACCCCGCTCTAGCGGGGTAATTGGCGAGCAGTACTTC.

There are a few counts of this clonotype. The chain employs TRBV27 and TRBJ2-7; TRBD2 aligns across 9 bases. There are 15 residues in the CDR3. V lost 2 bases and J lost 3; bases outside the gene matches: 5. The germline CDR1 and CDR2 sequences are MNHEY and SMNVEV (reference sequence). This CDR3 reads CASSLRGGGVYEQYF. CDR3 DNA: TGTGCCAGCAGTTTAAGGGGCGGGGGGGTCTACGAGCAGTACTTC.

The rearrangement links TRBV29-1 to TRBJ1-2, with 12 bases matching TRBD1. The V gene's germline CDR1 is SQVTM and CDR2 ANQGSEA. This CDR3 has 15 amino acids. V shed 4 bases, J shed 3 bases, and the junction held 6 bases outside the gene matches. The CDR3 DNA sequence: TGCAGCGTTGTTGGGACAGGGGGCGCCGACTATGGCTACACCTTC. Translated: CSVVGTGGADYGYTF.

The rearrangement links TRBV21-1 to TRBJ2-7; the table's TRBD1 call for D was not verified on the DNA. TRBV21-1 counts as a pseudogene. The CDR3 extends over 13 amino acids. The CDR3 here is CASSGAPLYEQYF. The CDR3 DNA sequence: TGTGCCAGCAGCGGGGCACCCCTCTACGAGCAGTACTTC.